This T cell receptor (beta chain) derives from a study of PD-L1 blockade in urothelial cancer. Background on the study: Atezolizumab (1,200 mg intravenously every 3 weeks) began in the mid-2010s for patients.

The junction had 8 bases not matched to a gene; V was cut back by 4 bases and J by 8 bases. CDR3 size: 16 residues. Germline-derived CDR1 and CDR2 are MNHEY and SMNVEV (reference sequence). Stated time point: pretreatment peripheral blood. Sequencing was performed with immunoSEQ multiplex PCR; in TCRdb, only in-frame clones are kept and a portion is missing. The sample has tens of thousands of clones; 84% are singletons. The material sequenced was PBMCs, taken around atezolizumab (anti-PD-L1) treatment. The chain links TRBV27 to TRBJ1-4, with 12 bases identical to TRBD1. The clonotype comes from a man aged 60 to 75 with urothelial cancer. Here the CDR3 DNA reads TGTGCCAGCAGTTCCGCCGGGACAGGGGGCAACGAAAAACTGTTTTTT. As protein: CASSSAGTGGNEKLFF.